A single TCR beta chain is shown here with its context. What it binds is unknown. These data are taken from a study of OX40 agonist ivuxolimab in advanced cancers. Study in general: Patients treated during dose escalation were battling hepatocellular carcinoma, melanoma, renal cell or head and neck cancer. Study-level results: CD4+ and CD8+ blood T cells expanded clonally by week 6 at 0.1 to 3.0 mg/kg.

CDR1 and CDR2 from the germline V gene are MNHEY and SMNVEV (reference sequence). Deletions cut 6 bases from V and 0 bases from J, with 12 bases between. CDR3 length equals 15 residues. Clones were sequenced by immunoSEQ multiplex PCR, and TCRdb holds only the in-frame ones, with some missing. Among 80,000 to 100,000 clones listed, 85% to 95% were seen once. The receptor's source is an adult with an advanced solid tumor such as melanoma, head and neck, liver or kidney cancer. The specimen was CD4+ or CD8+ T cells sorted from blood, collected in a trial of the OX40 agonist ivuxolimab. V gene TRBV27 combines with J gene TRBJ2-1; D is perhaps TRBD1 (6 bases). The CDR3 DNA reads TGTGCCAGCAGACCTCTAGGGGGCTCCTACAATGAGCAGTTCTTC. Amino acids: CASRPLGGSYNEQFF.